Following are 2 T cell receptor beta chains from one sample sequenced in a study of shared clonotypes between healthy human individuals. Generated by immunoSEQ multiplex PCR, the TCRdb table keeps only in-frame clones and is missing some. Seen here are some 470,000 clones, 75% to 85% observed once, and the top ten hold over 10%. The sample taken for sequencing was PBMCs. The source of these receptors is a woman aged 40 to 50 in good health. Some clones in this sample may be carry-over from other donors' samples.

The table lists this clone with many counts. The genes are TRBV5-1 and TRBJ2-7; no clear D gene. The CDR3 runs 15 residues. Germline CDR1 SGHRS, CDR2 YFSETQ. V gave up 4 bases and J gave up 1 base, with 15 bases separating them. This CDR3 is CASSESGGRSYEQYF. In DNA form, the CDR3 reads TGCGCCAGCAGCGAATCGGGTGGACGTTCCTACGAGCAGTACTTC.

The rearrangement uses TRBV27 and TRBJ1-1; D is perhaps TRBD1 (6 bases). Deletions cut 1 base from V and 10 bases from J, with 13 bases between. The CDR3 spans 13 residues. Germline V gene sequence: CDR1 MNHEY, CDR2 SMNVEV (reference sequence). The CDR3 spells CASSLLGARGAFF. The CDR3 coding sequence is TGTGCCAGCAGTTTATTGGGGGCACGAGGAGCTTTCTTT.